This record looks at one T cell receptor beta chain sequence and its context. The data derive from a study of blood T cell repertoires in COVID-19. Study-wide context: Donors in the United States, Italy and Spain gave samples during acute or convalescent COVID-19. Sources were T cells, B-cell-depleted T cells, or PBMCs; the material itself was cDNA or gDNA.

Per the original data handling: Counts of nucleated cells, estimated from reference gene primer amplification, were obtained. Method: immunoSEQ multiplex PCR; TCRdb's copy keeps in-frame clones and lacks some. Clone size and V and J calls were adopted from that table, with D and trimming inferred from the DNA. Among about 91,000 clones listed, approximately 77% were seen once. This TCR was sampled from an elderly woman with acute or convalescent COVID-19. The sample consisted of peripheral blood.

CDR3 sequence reads: CASSFQGQYNEQFF. The CDR3 nucleotides are TGTGCCAGCAGCTTTCAGGGACAGTACAATGAGCAGTTCTTC. The chain is built from TRBV7-9 and TRBJ2-1; 7 bases match TRBD1. The CDR3 totals 14 residues. Unmatched junction bases numbered 3, after V lost 3 bases and J lost 4 bases. The germline V gene encodes CDR1 SEHNR and CDR2 FQNEAQ (reference sequence).